Listed below are T cell receptor beta chains from one sample, sequenced in a study of blood T cell repertoires in COVID-19. Clones were read by immunoSEQ multiplex PCR, and TCRdb kept only the in-frame ones, dropping some. The sample holds 200,000 or so clones, more than 75% seen once. Sequenced: peripheral blood. All receptors come from a man aged 45-65 years with acute or convalescent COVID-19. The CDR3 runs from the conserved cysteine through the conserved F or W. The D gene is left open where the match is weak. A row's size may be missing; if present it is once, few, many or a size class.

D gene	V gene	clone size	J gene	CDR3 protein	CDR3 DNA
NA	TRBV6-5	NA	TRBJ1-1	CASSSGAATSPTEAFF	TGTGCCAGCAGTTCTGGGGCGGCAACATCCCCGACTGAAGCTTTCTTT
NA	TRBV5-6	NA	TRBJ1-2	CASSSPTDFYGYTF	TGTGCCAGCAGCTCCCCGACAGATTTCTATGGCTACACCTTC
NA	TRBV10-2	once	TRBJ1-1	CASSEFRGGHMNTEAFF	TGCGCCAGCAGTGAGTTCCGAGGGGGTCACATGAACACTGAAGCTTTCTTT
TRBD1	TRBV5-5	NA	TRBJ1-3	CASSLEGRGQGSSGNTIYF	TGTGCCAGCAGCTTGGAGGGCAGGGGGCAAGGAAGCTCTGGAAACACCATATATTTT
NA	TRBV19	NA	TRBJ1-1	CASSISGGLNTEAFF	TGTGCCAGTAGTATTTCGGGGGGCTTGAACACTGAAGCTTTCTTT
NA	TRBV7-2	NA	TRBJ1-1	CASSRVGVGNTEAFF	TGTGCCAGCAGCCGGGTCGGGGTTGGGAACACTGAAGCTTTCTTT
NA	TRBV7-9	NA	TRBJ1-5	CASSLVGGSDQPQHF	TGTGCCAGCAGCTTAGTAGGGGGATCGGATCAGCCCCAGCATTTT
TRBD1	TRBV11-2	NA	TRBJ2-1	CASTARGTGAYNEQFF	TGTGCCAGCACCGCACGGGGGACAGGCGCATACAATGAGCAGTTCTTC
TRBD1	TRBV5-1	NA	TRBJ1-1	CASSLMGQGDTEAFF	TGCGCCAGCAGCTTGATGGGACAGGGGGACACTGAAGCTTTCTTT
TRBD1	TRBV5-1	NA	TRBJ1-4	CASSPDRGREKLFF	TGCGCCAGCAGCCCGGACAGGGGGAGGGAAAAACTGTTTTTT
NA	TRBV15	NA	TRBJ2-7	CATSREKGLTYEQYF	TGTGCCACCAGCAGAGAGAAGGGACTTACCTACGAGCAGTACTTC
NA	TRBV23-1	NA	TRBJ1-3	CASSQSCRAGPVSGNTIYF	TGCGCCAGCAGTCAATCGTGTCGCGCAGGGCCCGTCTCTGGAAACACCATATATTTT
TRBD1	TRBV18	NA	TRBJ1-4	CASSPGRTGNNEKLFF	TGTGCCAGCTCCCCCGGGCGGACAGGGAATAATGAAAAACTGTTTTTT
TRBD1	TRBV5-4	few	TRBJ1-4	CASSLQGAVEKLFF	TGTGCCAGCAGCTTGCAGGGGGCGGTGGAAAAACTGTTTTTT
NA	TRBV5-4	NA	TRBJ1-2	CASSLGQANYGYTF	TGTGCCAGCAGCTTGGGGCAGGCTAACTATGGCTACACCTTC
NA	TRBV7-9	NA	TRBJ2-7	CASSHRDSADEQYF	TGTGCCAGCAGCCACCGAGACAGCGCCGACGAGCAGTACTTC